Listed here are 11 T cell receptor beta chains from one sample, sequenced in a study of CD8 T cells in ankylosing spondylitis. A single record per CDR3 protein comes from TCRdb applying MiXCR to the 5' RACE reads. The sample records fewer than 250,000 distinct CDR3 sequences, roughly 25% being singletons. Sequenced sample: blood, either unsorted or a sorted T cell fraction (not recorded which). The origin of the receptors is a male donor with ankylosing spondylitis or in good health (not recorded which).

The V gene is TRBV20-1, the J gene TRBJ2-7; 8 bases fit TRBD1. V shed 3 bases, J shed 7 bases, and the junction held 11 bases outside the gene matches. CDR3 size: 14 residues. In germline, CDR1 is DFQATT, CDR2 SNEGSKA (reference sequence). The DNA for the CDR3 is TGCAGTGCTAGCGTGTCGACAGGGGTGGGGGAGCAGTACTTC. Protein product: CSASVSTGVGEQYF.

V usage is TRBV18 and J usage is TRBJ2-1; 13 positions agree with TRBD2. V was clipped by 1 base and J by 4 bases; unmatched bases: 4. The CDR3 runs 17 residues. CDR1 KGHSH and CDR2 LQKENI come from the germline V gene. The CDR3 DNA is TGTGCCAGCTCACCACTGACTAGCGGGAGGCTGTACAATGAGCAGTTCTTC. Translated, it gives CASSPLTSGRLYNEQFF. Looking up the rest from reference TRBV18 and TRBJ2-1 gives the full variable domain: NAGVMQNPRHLVRRRGQEARLRCSPMKGHSHVYWYRQLPEEGLKFMVYLQKENIIDESGMPKERFSAEFPKEGPSILRIQQVVRGDSAAYFCASSPLTSGRLYNEQFFGPGTRLTVL.

This clonotype was observed at least ten times. V is TRBV29-1 and J is TRBJ2-1; 8 bases align to TRBD2. The germline V gene encodes CDR1 SQVTM and CDR2 ANQGSEA. The ends lost 6 bases at V and 3 bases at J; junction bases unmatched: 13. This CDR3 region has 16 residues. The CDR3 is CSVPPRASGYYNEQFF. The CDR3 DNA sequence: TGCAGCGTGCCCCCCCGGGCTAGCGGGTACTACAATGAGCAGTTCTTC.

The chain is built from TRBV28 and TRBJ2-3; a possible D gene is TRBD2 (6 bases). Between the trimmed V and J ends, which lost 6 bases and 14 bases, there was a span of 18 bases. The V gene's germline CDR1 is MDHEN and CDR2 SYDVKM. The CDR3 has 12 amino acids. The CDR3 here is CASSSSVLQAYF. The CDR3 DNA reads TGTGCCAGCAGCTCTAGCGTTTTACAAGCGTATTTT.

This clonotype was detected only a few times. The CDR3 loop reads CASSRAGGRVGEQYF. In DNA form, the CDR3 reads TGTGCCAGCAGTCGTGCCGGCGGGAGGGTGGGGGAGCAGTACTTC. This sequence joins TRBV12-3 or TRBV12-4 and TRBJ2-7, with 9 bases identical to TRBD2. Losses at the gene ends were 5 bases for V and 7 bases for J; bases not matched to a gene: 12. The CDR3 length is 15 residues.

This clonotype was seen only once. The gene calls are TRBV7-2 and TRBJ2-1; 8 bases agree with TRBD2. Germline V CDR1 and CDR2: SGHTA, FQGNSA. V was clipped by 5 bases and J by 9 bases; unmatched bases: 6. The CDR3 runs 13 residues. This CDR3 reads CASSPERETEQFF. The CDR3 coding sequence is TGTGCCAGCAGCCCAGAGCGGGAGACTGAGCAGTTCTTC.

This clonotype occurred a few times. The CDR3 loop reads CSATGGKGAQETQYF. The CDR3 nucleotides read TGCAGTGCTACGGGGGGGAAAGGGGCCCAAGAGACCCAGTACTTC. The genes are TRBV20-1 and TRBJ2-5; TRBD2 matches 8 bases. Germline V CDR1 and CDR2: DFQATT, SNEGSKA (reference sequence). CDR3 length: 15 residues. V lost 4 bases and J lost 1; bases outside the gene matches: 8.

This clonotype was detected only a few times. This rearrangement joins TRBV10-3 to TRBJ2-6; no firm D call. CDR3 length: 15 residues. The V end lost 2 bases, the J end lost 1 base, and 6 bases lay between the germline ends. Germline assignment: CDR1 ENHRY and CDR2 SYGVKD. The CDR3 coding sequence is TGTGCCATCAGTGAGGGTGGTTCTGGGGCCAACGTCCTGACTTTC. This codes for CAISEGGSGANVLTF.

The chain has TRBV4-2 and TRBJ2-2, with 10 positions matching TRBD1. CDR1 and CDR2 from the germline V gene are LGHNA and YNFKEQ. The V and J ends lost 0 bases and 6 bases, in that order; junction bases with no gene match: 4. The CDR3 covers 16 residues. The CDR3 DNA reads as TGTGCCAGCAGCCAAGAACCCGACAGGGGGCCCGGGGAGCTGTTTTTT. Its protein product is CASSQEPDRGPGELFF.

This clonotype was counted at least ten times. The V and J genes are TRBV16 and TRBJ1-2; 7 positions match TRBD1. V lost 4 bases to trimming and J lost 4 bases; unmatched junction nucleotides: 6. The CDR3 totals 14 residues. Germline CDR1 KGHSY, CDR2 FQNENV. Here the CDR3 DNA reads TGTGCCAGCAGCCGCGGACAGGAGATCTATGGCTACACCTTC. Translating it yields CASSRGQEIYGYTF.

This clonotype was found many times. The chain links TRBV5-1 to TRBJ2-1; unclear D gene. CDR3 length equals 12 residues. The germline V gene encodes CDR1 SGHRS and CDR2 YFSETQ. Between the trimmed V and J ends, which lost 4 bases and 9 bases, there was a span of 11 bases. For the CDR3, the DNA is TGCGCCAGCAGCCTGGCATCAACTGAGCAGTTCTTC. This translates into CASSLASTEQFF.